This T cell receptor (beta chain) was obtained from a study of shared clonotypes between healthy human individuals. Study-level results: With few donors, the genetic and exposure-history diversity represented was limited. Sample collection involved blood only; tissue repertoires are likely different.

Trimming removed 5 bases from V and 8 bases from J, with 16 bases in between. The CDR3 spans 14 residues. The germline V gene has CDR1 SEHNR and CDR2 FQNEAQ (reference sequence). Sorted-subset replicate PCRs used approximately 190 ng of genomic DNA. This amount corresponded to about 30,000 T cell genomes. The table came from immunoSEQ multiplex PCR; TCRdb's copy has only in-frame clones and leaves some out. The profile shows over a million clones, around 95% of them singletons. Comment on this clone: The antigen remains unidentified.

This receptor was obtained from a young man in good health. Sequencing was done on a sample of naive CD4+ T cells sorted from blood. Subset defined: CD45RA+ positively selected. The rearrangement links TRBV7-9 to TRBJ2-1; TRBD1 might be the D (5 bases). CDR3 bases: TGTGCCAGCAGCCATCTCCAGGGAAGGGATGAGCAGTTCTTC. This encodes CASSHLQGRDEQFF.